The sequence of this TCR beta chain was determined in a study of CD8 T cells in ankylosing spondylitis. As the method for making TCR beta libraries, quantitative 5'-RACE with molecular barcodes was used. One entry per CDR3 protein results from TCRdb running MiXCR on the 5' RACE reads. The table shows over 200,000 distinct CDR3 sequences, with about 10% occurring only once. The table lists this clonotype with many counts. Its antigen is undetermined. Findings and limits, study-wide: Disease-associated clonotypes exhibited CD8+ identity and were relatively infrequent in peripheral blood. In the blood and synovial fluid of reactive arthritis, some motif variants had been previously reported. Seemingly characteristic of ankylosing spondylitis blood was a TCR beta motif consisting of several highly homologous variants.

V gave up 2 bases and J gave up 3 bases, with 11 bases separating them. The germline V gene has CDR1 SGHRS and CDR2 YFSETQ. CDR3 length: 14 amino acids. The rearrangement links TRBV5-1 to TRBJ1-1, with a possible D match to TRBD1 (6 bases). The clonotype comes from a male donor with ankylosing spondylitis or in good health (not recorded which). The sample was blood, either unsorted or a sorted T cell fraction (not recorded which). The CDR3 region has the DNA TGCGCCAGCAGCTTAGGCCCAGGGGACACTGAAGCTTTCTTT. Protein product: CASSLGPGDTEAFF.